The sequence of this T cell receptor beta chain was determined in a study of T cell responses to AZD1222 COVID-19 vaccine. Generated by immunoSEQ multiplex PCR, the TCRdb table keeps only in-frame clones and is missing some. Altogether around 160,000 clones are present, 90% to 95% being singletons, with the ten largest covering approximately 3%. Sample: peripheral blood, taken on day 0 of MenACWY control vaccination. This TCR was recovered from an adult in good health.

This CDR3 is CASSPWTGTSYEQYF. CDR3 DNA sequence: TGTGCCAGCAGCCCCTGGACAGGGACCTCCTACGAGCAGTACTTC. J is TRBJ2-7 and V is TRBV3-1 (or the pseudogene TRBV3-2); 8 nucleotides match TRBD1. Germline assignment: CDR1 LGHDT and CDR2 YNNKEL (reference sequence). V lost 4 bases, J lost 0 bases, and 5 bases stayed unmatched. The CDR3 sequence is 15 residues long.